Listed below are T cell receptor beta chains from one sample, sequenced in a study of shared clonotypes between healthy human individuals. Here immunoSEQ multiplex PCR was the method, and the copy in TCRdb shows in-frame clones only, minus some. This sample has over 95,000 clones, with around two thirds found just once. Sequenced input: memory CD8+ T cells sorted from blood. Every receptor here comes from a woman in her 30s in good health. The CDR3 runs from the conserved cysteine through the conserved F or W. D genes are given only for firm matches. Size is omitted from some rows. Given values are once, few, many or a class for expanded clones.

cdr3_aa	cdr3_nt	v_call	j_call	d_call	clone_size
CASSQDRNARRSNEKLFF	TGTGCCAGCAGCCAAGACAGAAACGCTCGTAGGTCTAATGAAAAACTGTTTTTT	TRBV5-6	TRBJ1-4	-	-
CASSYQGSNTEAFF	TGTGCCAGCAGTTATCAGGGTTCGAACACTGAAGCTTTCTTT	TRBV27	TRBJ1-1	-	-
CAIGLRNEQFF	TGTGCCATCGGCCTAAGGAATGAGCAGTTCTTC	TRBV10-3	TRBJ2-1	-	-
CASSSKTGVSYEQYF	TGTGCCAGCTCATCAAAGACAGGAGTATCCTACGAGCAGTACTTC	TRBV18	TRBJ2-7	-	few
CASRRSSGNQETQYF	TGTGCCAGCAGGCGATCTAGCGGAAATCAAGAGACCCAGTACTTC	TRBV6-1	TRBJ2-5	TRBD2	-
CASIALTGDWSPNTEAFF	TGTGCCAGCATCGCGCTTACGGGAGACTGGTCGCCGAACACTGAAGCTTTCTTT	TRBV7-8	TRBJ1-1	-	many
CASRVGTEAFF	TGTGCCAGCAGGGTTGGCACTGAAGCTTTCTTT	TRBV6-6	TRBJ1-1	-	-
CASSFRTSGIAEQFF	TGTGCCAGCAGCTTCAGGACTAGCGGGATCGCTGAGCAGTTCTTC	TRBV7-2	TRBJ2-1	TRBD2	-
CASSILADTQYF	TGTGCCAGCAGTATCCTAGCAGATACGCAGTATTTT	TRBV28	TRBJ2-3	-	-
CATDAGSGIVTGELFF	TGTGCCACCGACGCGGGAAGCGGGATAGTCACCGGGGAGCTGTTTTTT	TRBV15	TRBJ2-2	TRBD2	-
CASSGQLAKNIQYF	TGTGCCAGCAGCGGACAGCTAGCCAAAAACATTCAGTACTTC	TRBV5-5	TRBJ2-4	-	few
CASSLPRGGQFSTDTQYF	TGTGCCAGCAGCCTACCTAGGGGCGGGCAGTTTAGTACAGATACGCAGTATTTT	TRBV11-2	TRBJ2-3	-	-
CASSLRGRAGELFF	TGTGCCAGCAGCTTAAGGGGGCGCGCCGGGGAGCTGTTTTTT	TRBV7-9	TRBJ2-2	TRBD1	-
CASSLEGVEISPLHF	TGTGCCAGCAGCCTCGAGGGGGTGGAGATTTCACCCCTCCACTTT	TRBV5-4	TRBJ1-6	-	-
CASSLGTGDLETQYF	TGTGCCAGCAGCTTAGGGACAGGGGATCTAGAGACCCAGTACTTC	TRBV7-9	TRBJ2-5	TRBD1	once
CASSLGRGRAEAFF	TGCGCCAGCAGCCTCGGACGGGGCAGGGCCGAAGCTTTCTTT	TRBV5-1	TRBJ1-1	-	-
CASSPIASTGRRNIQYF	TGTGCCAGCAGCCCCATCGCCTCTACAGGGAGGAGAAACATTCAGTACTTC	TRBV11-2	TRBJ2-4	-	many
CASSLAHGYNEQFF	TGTGCCAGCAGCTTAGCGCACGGCTACAATGAGCAGTTCTTC	TRBV7-2	TRBJ2-1	-	-
CASSLLQGQETQYF	TGTGCCAGTAGCCTACTACAGGGCCAAGAGACCCAGTACTTC	TRBV19	TRBJ2-5	-	-
CASSLGPGGQTYEQYF	TGTGCCAGCAGCTTAGGTCCCGGCGGGCAGACCTACGAGCAGTACTTC	TRBV7-2	TRBJ2-7	-	-
CASSLWLITEEQFF	TGTGCCAGCAGCTTATGGCTGATTACAGAAGAGCAGTTCTTC	TRBV7-8	TRBJ2-1	-	-
CASSRRPRGLSSYEQYF	TGTGCCAGCAGCAGGAGGCCCAGGGGGCTGAGCTCCTACGAGCAGTACTTC	TRBV21-1	TRBJ2-7	-	-
CAWAGGIGANVLTF	TGTGCCTGGGCAGGGGGGATTGGGGCCAACGTCCTGACTTTC	TRBV30	TRBJ2-6	-	few
CASSLGTGGRKGGELFF	TGTGCCAGCAGCTTGGGGACGGGCGGGAGAAAGGGCGGGGAGCTGTTTTTT	TRBV11-2	TRBJ2-2	TRBD2	many
CASSLRQGAVQTQYF	TGTGCCAGCAGCTTAAGACAGGGAGCCGTCCAGACCCAGTACTTC	TRBV9	TRBJ2-5	TRBD1	-
CASSLDLGGSYNEQFF	TGCGCCAGCAGCTTGGATCTGGGGGGTTCCTACAATGAGCAGTTCTTC	TRBV5-1	TRBJ2-1	-	-
CASRPGQGAQPQHF	TGTGCCAGCAGGCCGGGACAGGGGGCCCAGCCCCAGCATTTT	TRBV28	TRBJ1-5	TRBD1	-
CAIRVSGTEYEQYF	TGTGCCATCAGGGTGAGTGGGACAGAGTACGAGCAGTACTTC	TRBV10-3	TRBJ2-7	TRBD1	once